This T cell receptor beta chain came from a study of control samples from healthy donors and cancer patients. Sequencing was performed with immunoSEQ multiplex PCR; in TCRdb, only in-frame clones are kept and a portion is missing. The sample has some 89,000 clones; about 85% are singletons. Germline-derived CDR1 and CDR2 are SNHLY and FYNNEI. The V end lost 6 bases, the J end lost 0 bases, and 20 bases lay between the germline ends. The CDR3 consists of 17 residues. The sequenced sample consisted of blood. This clonotype was sampled from a woman aged 40 to 50 in good health. The chain carries TRBV2 and TRBJ1-1, with D perhaps TRBD1 (6 bases). The CDR3 DNA sequence: TGTGCCAGCAGCCGGGGGCCCCGGGGGGGCGTGAACACTGAAGCTTTCTTT. Translated, it gives CASSRGPRGGVNTEAFF. Filled out from reference TRBV2 and TRBJ1-1, the complete variable domain reads EPEVTQTPSHQVTQMGQEVILRCVPISNHLYFYWYRQILGQKVEFLVSFYNNEISEKSEIFDDQFSVERPDGSNFTLKIRSTKLEDSAMYFCASSRGPRGGVNTEAFFGQGTRLTVV.